This entry is about one TCR beta chain. The source of the sample is a study of Ad26.COV2.S vaccination and SARS-CoV-2 variants. Across the study: Ad26.COV2.S was injected intramuscularly once or twice, 56 days apart.

TCRdb's table, derived via immunoSEQ multiplex PCR, lists solely in-frame clones and lacks some. Of fewer than 500,000 clones in the sample, approximately 89% were seen once. This CDR3 has 14 amino acids. The germline V gene encodes CDR1 MNHNY and CDR2 SVGAGI (reference sequence). V lost 2 bases and J lost 4, with 12 bases in between. Treatment noted: about 20 received Ad26.COV2.S at low or high dose, single or two shots; five or six received placebo; per-sample allocation not given. Sampling happened 63 days after the first vaccine or placebo injection. Here the sequenced sample was peripheral blood, taken in a trial of Ad26.COV2.S vaccine versus placebo. This receptor was obtained from a person between 18 and 65 years old who received the Ad26.COV2.S COVID-19 vaccine or a placebo. The gene calls are TRBV6-6 and TRBJ2-7, with a tentative D call TRBD2 (6 bases). For the CDR3, the DNA is TGTGCCAGCAGTTACGCGGGACCCGCATACGAGCAGTACTTC. Its translation: CASSYAGPAYEQYF.